One and the same sample provided the 9 T cell receptor beta chains below, sequenced in a study of T-cell reconstitution after alpha-beta-depleted transplantation in children. Construction of the TCRbeta library involved unique molecular identifiers. A single record per CDR3 protein comes from TCRdb applying MiXCR to the PCR reads. The table lists about 440,000 distinct CDR3 sequences, roughly two fifths of them singletons. Sequenced material: PBMCs, taken before TCRalphabeta/CD19-depleted stem cell transplant. These receptors were obtained from a girl aged 2 to 9 with aplastic anemia, due to receive a stem cell transplant.

This clonotype was observed at least ten times. This sequence joins TRBV6-2 or TRBV6-3 and TRBJ1-5, with TRBD1 matching 8 bases. Trimming removed 0 bases from V and 4 bases from J; junction bases left unmatched: 8. The CDR3 spans 17 residues. Germline values: CDR1 MNHEY, CDR2 SVGEGT. CDR3 loop: CASSYSPWQGANQPQHF. The CDR3 DNA reads TGTGCCAGCAGTTACTCTCCTTGGCAGGGGGCAAATCAGCCCCAGCATTTT.

The V gene is TRBV28, the J gene TRBJ2-1, with 8 bases fitting TRBD2. The CDR3 has 17 residues. Germline-derived CDR1 and CDR2 are MDHEN and SYDVKM. V dropped 2 bases and J dropped 9; count of bases not matched to a gene: 15. CDR3 in DNA: TGTGCCAGCAGTTTAAATCTACTAGCAATGGCGGGGGGTGAGCAGTTCTTC. This gives the protein CASSLNLLAMAGGEQFF.

V and J are TRBV18 and TRBJ2-7, with D possibly matching TRBD2 (5 bases). The CDR3 has 11 residues. Germline CDR1 and CDR2: KGHSH and LQKENI. The V and J ends lost 8 bases and 5 bases respectively, with 10 bases between them. In DNA form, the CDR3 reads TGTGCCAGCACCGGACTCAACGAGCAGTACTTC. It encodes CASTGLNEQYF.

V and J are TRBV28 and TRBJ1-4; 7 nucleotides match TRBD1. The CDR3 sequence is 14 residues long. After removal of 5 bases from V and 7 bases from J, the junction contained 7 bases not matched to a gene. Germline V gives CDR1 MDHEN, CDR2 SYDVKM. Written as DNA, the CDR3 is TGTGCCAGCAGTCAACTCCAGGGGGGTGAAAAACTGTTTTTT. Translation: CASSQLQGGEKLFF. The variable domain in full, with the rest retrieved from reference TRBV28 and TRBJ1-4, is DVKVTQSSRYLVKRTGEKVFLECVQDMDHENMFWYRQDPGLGLRLIYFSYDVKMKEKGDIPEGYSVSREKKERFSLILESASTNQTSMYLCASSQLQGGEKLFFGSGTQLSVL.

This clonotype has a handful of counts. The V call is TRBV20-1, the J call TRBJ2-7; 10 bases map to TRBD1. The CDR3 totals 15 residues. J lost 0 bases, V lost 3 bases, and 5 bases had no gene match. CDR1 is DFQATT, CDR2 SNEGSKA, per germline (reference sequence). CDR3: CSASGQGVFSYEQYF. As DNA, the CDR3 is TGCAGTGCTAGCGGACAGGGGGTCTTCTCCTACGAGCAGTACTTC.

V is TRBV7-9 and J is TRBJ1-2; D remains unclear. The CDR3 length is 15 residues. Trimming cost V 5 bases and J 1 base, with 14 bases left between them. The V gene's germline CDR1 is SEHNR and CDR2 FQNEAQ (reference sequence). The CDR3: CASSQAAASNYGYTF. The CDR3 DNA follows: TGTGCCAGCAGCCAGGCCGCGGCAAGTAACTATGGCTACACCTTC.

The V gene is TRBV5-1, the J gene TRBJ2-1, with 11 positions matching TRBD2. Germline V CDR1 and CDR2: SGHRS, YFSETQ. This CDR3 has 14 amino acids. J gave up 3 bases and V 7 bases, and 3 bases lay outside the gene matches. The CDR3 sequence: CASQTSGDYNEQFF. CDR3 DNA sequence: TGCGCCAGCCAGACTAGCGGGGACTACAATGAGCAGTTCTTC.

V and J are TRBV20-1 and TRBJ2-2; 7 nucleotides agree with TRBD2. The CDR3 totals 15 residues. V shed 4 bases, J shed 4 bases, and the junction held 9 bases outside the gene matches. The germline V gene encodes CDR1 DFQATT and CDR2 SNEGSKA (reference sequence). CDR3: CSAISRDYITGELFF. The CDR3 coding sequence is TGCAGTGCTATATCCCGGGACTACATCACCGGGGAGCTGTTTTTT.

The rearrangement uses TRBV5-5 and TRBJ2-1; 10 bases map to TRBD2. CDR1 SGHKS and CDR2 YYEKEE come from the germline V gene (reference sequence). The CDR3 is 15 residues long. Trimming took 0 bases from V and 8 from J; bases not matched to a gene: 5. The CDR3 loop reads CASSLGLAGVYEQFF. CDR3 DNA sequence: TGTGCCAGCAGCTTGGGGCTAGCGGGGGTATATGAGCAGTTCTTC.